This T cell receptor (beta chain) was identified during a study of T cells in Graves' hyperthyroidism and ophthalmopathy (dated by TCRdb to between 2018 and 2021). With regard to the full study: Peripheral blood was sampled at the time of initial diagnosis, prior to any treatment. TCR Vbeta CDR3 sequencing of 140 or so peripheral blood samples (approximately 44 ophthalmopathy, 75 hyperthyroidism and some 17 progressor patients) is reported in the paper. The 100 discovery patients were randomly split 7:3 into training and test sets. To identify TCR V-J signatures that set the groups apart, the researchers used a discovery cohort of about a hundred patients, made up of 43 with Graves' ophthalmopathy and about 60 with stable Graves' hyperthyroidism. Whether ophthalmopathy could be predicted prospectively was tested in an independent validation cohort made up of 18 to 20 hyperthyroidism patients plus 17 patients who later progressed to ophthalmopathy. After sampling, hyperthyroidism patients received methimazole starting at 30 mg daily, and ophthalmopathy patients received high-dose intravenous methylprednisolone. The study also compared thyroid tissue and blood T-cell repertoires from more than five Graves' hyperthyroidism patients. What the work shows at the level of the full study, not this receptor alone: Blood samples also contained most of the expanded thyroid clonotypes (frequency above 0.001), which suggests that blood repertoires may reflect thyroid immune responses. In validation, the model predicted progression to ophthalmopathy a median of approximately 6.3 months before onset, with about 67% sensitivity and about 72% specificity. A model built on a 13 V-J signature distinguished ophthalmopathy from stable hyperthyroidism, reaching approximately 89% sensitivity and about 81% specificity in cross-validation and 80%/75% in testing. Sample size was not statistically predetermined, and investigators were not blinded to group allocation.

About this clonotype: The antigen it recognizes is unknown. Base-call qualities are not available, and no considerably larger clone is one nucleotide away.

Amplification of TCR beta CDR3 regions was carried out from RNA transcripts. The first round of RT-PCR for the TCR CDR3 was performed with the HTBI primer set and the Qiagen OneStep RT-PCR kit. Libraries were constructed in a second round of multiplex PCR, after which size selection and purification were carried out. Sequencing of the libraries was done on an Illumina HiSeq2000 using paired-end 100 bp reads. The study's own analysis went as follows. Raw data were processed with SOAPnuke, discarding reads with adapters, uncalled bases, mean Phred below 15, or no exact constant-primer or identifier match. High-quality paired reads were merged using COPE v1.2.5, and each unique nucleotide sequence was defined as a clonotype. MiTCR v1.1 was used to align clonotypes to the IMGT TRBV, TRBD and TRBJ reference segments. The analysis included only V-J combinations with a frequency above 0.0001, which together covered 99% to 99.2% of the repertoires. A TCS score was defined as the ratio of F50 (clonal expansion) to E x V (chaos), with BLOSUM62-based TCRdist applied between CDR3 peptides within each V-J. Welch's t-statistics and random forest reduced fewer than 600 V-J features to roughly 13, which were used in a naive Bayes classifier (R e1071). The Morisita-Horn index was used to measure how similar the thyroid and blood repertoires were. Starting from the raw public reads, TCRdb applied fastp trimming at Q25, assembled clones with MiXCR and retained in-frame beta chains. Rows with a matching CDR3 protein are joined into one entry that keeps the most common DNA and genes. These V and J calls originate from TCRdb's pipeline instead of the authors' own analysis. The sample data list over 700,000 distinct CDR3 sequences, and 30% to 40% of these were observed just once. Clones ranked in the top ten supply around 32% of the sample.

CDR1 and CDR2 (LNHDA, SQIVND) derive from the germline V gene (reference sequence). The CDR3 sequence holds 15 residues, the cysteine and phenylalanine included. CDR3 DNA is the only sequence kept; it has 45 bases, read in frame from the first base. The germline ends are 23 bases apart after V is trimmed by 11 bases and J by 6 bases. Stable Graves' hyperthyroidism was defined as no progression to ophthalmopathy during 18 months of follow-up. Hyperthyroidism patients were newly diagnosed, with disease duration under 2 months, and aged 18 to 65 years. The study excluded patients with uncontrolled infections, other autoimmune diseases, pregnancy or lactation. Diagnoses relied on clinical symptoms, serum thyroxine and TRAb, thyroid ultrasound and orbital computed tomography. Ficoll-Paque density gradient centrifugation was used to isolate PBMCs from about 10 ml of fresh peripheral blood. Total RNA was extracted using Trizol reagent, and RNA quality was assessed on an Agilent 2100 Bioanalyzer.

The specimen sequenced was blood. This chain is built from TRBV19 and TRBJ1-5; the D gene is perhaps TRBD1, on 5 matching bases. The clonotype originates from a woman aged 40 to 50 with Graves' hyperthyroidism. This receptor has the CDR3 CASQRGRQAGQPQHF. The DNA sequence is as follows: TGTGCCTCCCAGAGGGGCAGGCAGGCGGGTCAGCCCCAGCATTTT. With the portions outside the CDR3 filled from the reference TRBV19 and TRBJ1-5 genes, the complete variable region becomes DGGITQSPKYLFRKEGQNVTLSCEQNLNHDAMYWYRQDPGQGLRLIYYSQIVNDFQKGDIAEGYSVSREKKESFPLTVTSAQKNPTAFYLCASQRGRQAGQPQHFGDGTRLSIL.